The clone carrying this T cell receptor beta chain was counted many times. Its antigen remains unidentified. This sample is part of a study of CD8+CD57+ T cells in acquired aplastic anemia. Study as a whole: Sorted CD4+ and CD8+ cells yielded DNA averaging around 3.2 ug. Average CD4+ read depth in healthy donors was around 11 million reads.

The template for TCR beta VDJ and CDR3 sequence profiling was genomic DNA. Via MiXCR, TCRdb re-called the reads, giving one row per CDR3 protein. The repertoire holds a few hundred thousand distinct CDR3 sequences, with almost 35% as singletons. Germline CDR1 and CDR2: LGHNA and YNFKEQ. The CDR3 length is 15 residues. Trimming removed 2 bases from V and 3 bases from J, with 11 bases in between. Points from the study as a whole: Patients were compared with controls for CD8+ Simpson's diversity, and no significant difference emerged.

Sequencing used sorted CD4+, CD8+, or CD8+CD57+ T cells (not recorded which) from PBMCs. This chain links TRBV4-2 with TRBJ1-5, with D hard to call. This clonotype originated in a human donor in good health, serving as a control. Written as DNA, the CDR3 is TGTGCCAGCAGCCAATATTACCCTTCCAATCAGCCCCAGCATTTT. Its protein product is CASSQYYPSNQPQHF.